These 17 T cell receptor beta chains originate from one sample sequenced in a study of spatial heterogeneity in lung cancer. General study results and limits: How many expanded intratumoral alpha and beta TCRs were present tracked the tumor mutation count, which was a count of nonsynonymous mutations.

From the 5' RACE reads, TCRdb called clonotypes with MiXCR, one entry per CDR3 protein. The repertoire holds 3,200 or so distinct CDR3 sequences, around 12% seen once, with 7.5% to 9.5% in the top ten. The sample's time point: sample taken at primary tumor resection. The antigens of these receptors remain unknown. This sample comprised lung tumor tissue, obtained at surgery. Receptors originate from a male donor with early-stage non-small cell lung cancer.

By share, this clonotype ranks as medium-sized. The J gene is TRBJ2-1, the V gene TRBV20-1; no clear D. Germline CDR1 DFQATT, CDR2 SNEGSKA (reference sequence). The CDR3 runs 11 residues. Trimming left V 3 bases short and J 6 bases short, with 6 bases between. The DNA of the CDR3 is TGCAGTGCTAGTCTTTCCAATGAGCAGTTCTTC. It yields the protein CSASLSNEQFF.

This clonotype is medium-sized in the sample. The DNA for the CDR3 is TGTGCCAGCAGCTTAGCGGCCCGCGGGGGGGCCTACAATGAGCAGTTCTTC. This encodes CASSLAARGGAYNEQFF. The chain recombines TRBV7-2 with TRBJ2-1, with 9 bases that match TRBD2. This CDR3 has 17 residues. Germline CDR1 reads SGHTA; CDR2 reads FQGNSA. The V segment lost 0 bases and the J segment 2 bases; nucleotides outside the gene matches: 5.

By proportion, this clonotype is medium-sized. The chain links TRBV6-2 or TRBV6-3 to TRBJ1-5; D remains ambiguous. CDR1 is MNHEY and CDR2 is SVGEGT in the germline V gene. This CDR3 region has 16 residues. V lost 2 bases and J 6 bases, leaving 17 bases between the germline ends. CDR3 nucleotide sequence: TGTGCCAGCAGTTACGGGTCAACCCGAGGGAGTCAGCCCCAGCATTTT. This encodes CASSYGSTRGSQPQHF.

This clonotype counts as medium-sized. The V gene is TRBV5-6, the J gene TRBJ2-7, with TRBD1 matching 8 bases. The CDR3 consists of 14 residues. J lost 7 bases, V lost 4 bases, and 10 bases had no gene match. From germline, CDR1 is SGHDT and CDR2 YYEEEE. DNA for the CDR3: TGTGCCAGCAGCACCGGGACAGGCAAAAAAGAGCAGTACTTC. Translated, it gives CASSTGTGKKEQYF.

By frequency in the sample, this clonotype is medium-sized (0.01 to 0.1%). This rearrangement joins TRBV19 to TRBJ1-1, with 10 bases fitting TRBD1. Germline V gene data show CDR1 as LNHDA and CDR2 as SQIVND (reference sequence). Unmatched junction bases numbered 7, after V lost 3 bases and J lost 0 bases. The CDR3 runs 17 residues. The CDR3 loop is CASSISGTGALNTEAFF. The CDR3 DNA sequence: TGTGCCAGTAGTATCTCCGGGACAGGGGCGTTGAACACTGAAGCTTTCTTT. The full variable domain, in which reference TRBV19 and TRBJ1-1 provide the parts outside the CDR3, is DGGITQSPKYLFRKEGQNVTLSCEQNLNHDAMYWYRQDPGQGLRLIYYSQIVNDFQKGDIAEGYSVSREKKESFPLTVTSAQKNPTAFYLCASSISGTGALNTEAFFGQGTRLTVV.

By share, this clonotype ranks as large. The chain joins TRBV5-1 to TRBJ1-6, with D maybe TRBD1 (5 bases). Germline V gene lookup returns CDR1 SGHRS and CDR2 YFSETQ. The length of the CDR3 is 15 residues. Trimming cost V 0 bases and J 8 bases, with 12 bases left between them. The CDR3 loop reads CASSLEGTSDSPLHF. CDR3 sequence (DNA): TGCGCCAGCAGCTTGGAAGGGACTTCGGATTCACCCCTCCACTTT.

This clonotype is judged medium-sized. The chain couples TRBV15 to TRBJ2-2, with D hard to call. V lost 5 bases and J lost 5, with 6 bases in between. Germline V gene lookup returns CDR1 LNHNV and CDR2 YYDKDF (reference sequence). The CDR3 contains 12 residues. The CDR3 nucleotides read TGTGCCACCAGCCCTCAAACCGGGGAGCTGTTTTTT. Its translation is CATSPQTGELFF.

The chain has TRBV5-1 and TRBJ1-2; D uncertain. Trimming took off 4 bases at V and 3 bases at J, with 7 bases between the two ends. Germline V lookup: CDR1 SGHRS, CDR2 YFSETQ. The CDR3 sequence is 12 residues long. The CDR3 DNA reads TGCGCCAGCAGCACCCGGGACTATGGCTACACCTTC. It translates to CASSTRDYGYTF. The full variable domain, completed using reference TRBV5-1 and TRBJ1-2, is KAGVTQTPRYLIKTRGQQVTLSCSPISGHRSVSWYQQTPGQGLQFLFEYFSETQRNKGNFPGRFSGRQFSNSRSEMNVSTLELGDSALYLCASSTRDYGYTFGSGTRLTVV.

The chain combines TRBV20-1 with TRBJ2-1; 12 bases are a match to TRBD2. This CDR3 is built from 20 residues. Germline assignment: CDR1 DFQATT and CDR2 SNEGSKA (reference sequence). The J segment lost 0 bases and the V segment lost 0 bases, leaving 12 bases of the junction unmatched. The CDR3 DNA reads as TGCAGTGCTAGAGATTTGAGGGGACTAGCGGGCTTGAGCTCCTACAATGAGCAGTTCTTC. Encoded protein: CSARDLRGLAGLSSYNEQFF.

Within the sample, this clonotype is medium-sized (0.01 to 0.1%). The genes are TRBV2 and TRBJ2-5, with D tentatively TRBD1 or TRBD2 (5 bases each). The CDR3 totals 14 residues. V was clipped by 7 bases and J by 5 bases, with 17 bases between them. Looked up from germline, CDR1 is SNHLY and CDR2 is FYNNEI. The CDR3 DNA is TGTGCCAGCAAGCCGGGACCGGATTTCGAGACCCAGTACTTC. It yields the protein CASKPGPDFETQYF.

A few counts support this clonotype. J is TRBJ2-5 and V is TRBV28; 11 nucleotides agree with TRBD1. Germline trimming cut 8 bases from V and 6 bases from J; bases unmatched to any gene: 11. The CDR3 sequence is 15 residues long. Germline CDR1 is MDHEN and CDR2 is SYDVKM. The CDR3: CASRWRTGGEKTQYF. CDR3 DNA: TGTGCCAGCCGTTGGAGGACAGGGGGCGAGAAGACCCAGTACTTC.

By frequency in the sample, this clonotype is medium-sized. The chain uses TRBV7-8 and TRBJ2-5; 7 positions match TRBD2. Trimming at V came to 1 base and at J to 4 bases, leaving 3 bases not matched to a gene. The germline V gene has CDR1 SGHVS and CDR2 FQNEAQ. There are 14 residues in the CDR3. CDR3 bases: TGTGCCAGCAGCTTAGGGACTAGGAGAGAGACCCAGTACTTC. Translation gives CASSLGTRRETQYF.

By sample share, this clonotype is medium-sized. The V gene is TRBV27, the J gene TRBJ1-2; 7 bases match TRBD1. Germline lookup yields CDR1 MNHEY and CDR2 SMNVEV (reference sequence). The ends lost 6 bases at V and 6 bases at J; junction bases unmatched: 7. The CDR3 runs to 13 residues. CDR3 protein: CASRQQGRDGYTF. In nucleotides, the CDR3 is TGTGCCAGCAGACAACAGGGGAGGGATGGCTACACCTTC.

This clonotype was seen a handful of times. This chain uses TRBV18 with TRBJ2-7; 7 positions agree with TRBD2. CDR3 length equals 12 residues. CDR1 is KGHSH and CDR2 is LQKENI in the germline V gene. V lost 3 bases, J lost 5 bases, and 1 base stayed unmatched. The CDR3 is CASSPGRDEQYF. CDR3 in DNA: TGTGCCAGCTCACCGGGGAGGGACGAGCAGTACTTC.

This clonotype rates as medium-sized. This chain links TRBV28 with TRBJ2-5; the D call may be TRBD1 or TRBD2 (7 bases each). The CDR3 consists of 15 residues. Per germline, CDR1 MDHEN and CDR2 SYDVKM. Trimming pared 4 bases from V and 3 bases from J, leaving 15 bases between. The CDR3, as DNA: TGTGCCAGCAGTTCTTGGGGAGGGGGCGAAGAGACCCAGTACTTC. It translates to CASSSWGGGEETQYF.

This clonotype is classed as medium-sized (0.01 to 0.1%). The chain uses TRBV5-8 and TRBJ1-5, with no clear D. The CDR3 is 18 amino acids. Trimming shortened V by 0 bases and J by 1 base, and 17 bases separated the two germline ends. CDR1 and CDR2 (germline): SGHTS, YDEGEE. CDR3 protein: CASSLASIKGYSNQPQHF. DNA for the CDR3: TGTGCCAGCAGCTTGGCCTCGATTAAGGGATACAGCAATCAGCCCCAGCATTTT.

This clonotype was detected a few times. The chain has TRBV12-3 or TRBV12-4 and TRBJ1-3, with D hard to call. Trimming removed 4 bases at V and 12 bases at J, with 13 bases between. The CDR3 has 12 residues. The CDR3 nucleotides read TGTGCCAGCAGTTCGGTCGCCTCGGGCATATATTTT. It codes for CASSSVASGIYF.